This T cell receptor (beta chain) was recorded in a study of cytomegalovirus exposure and HLA in healthy donors. General observations from the study: Cytomegalovirus-associated TCR beta chains were listed, numbering roughly 150. Researchers reported in a later analysis that common viral pathogens appeared linked to several top clusters. Roughly uniform depth of sequencing across donors was assumed in presence/absence analyses.

Vbeta (60) and Jbeta (13) primers were used in the PCR. Sequencing used immunoSEQ multiplex PCR; TCRdb keeps in-frame clones, though not all of them. The sample has over 150,000 clones; 65% to 80% are singletons. CDR3 size: 15 residues. Germline CDR1 is PRHDT and CDR2 is FYEKMQ (reference sequence). V trimming: 5 bases; J trimming: 7 bases; junction bases outside the gene matches: 9. As to this clone: The antigen remains unidentified.

The V gene is TRBV13, the J gene TRBJ2-2; TRBD2 matches at 8 bases. The clonotype comes from a woman between 40 and 55 years old in good health and CMV-seropositive. The sample consisted of PBMCs. For the CDR3, the DNA is TGTGCCAGCAGCAAGCAAGCGGGAGTCATCGGGGAGCTGTTTTTT. This translates into CASSKQAGVIGELFF.